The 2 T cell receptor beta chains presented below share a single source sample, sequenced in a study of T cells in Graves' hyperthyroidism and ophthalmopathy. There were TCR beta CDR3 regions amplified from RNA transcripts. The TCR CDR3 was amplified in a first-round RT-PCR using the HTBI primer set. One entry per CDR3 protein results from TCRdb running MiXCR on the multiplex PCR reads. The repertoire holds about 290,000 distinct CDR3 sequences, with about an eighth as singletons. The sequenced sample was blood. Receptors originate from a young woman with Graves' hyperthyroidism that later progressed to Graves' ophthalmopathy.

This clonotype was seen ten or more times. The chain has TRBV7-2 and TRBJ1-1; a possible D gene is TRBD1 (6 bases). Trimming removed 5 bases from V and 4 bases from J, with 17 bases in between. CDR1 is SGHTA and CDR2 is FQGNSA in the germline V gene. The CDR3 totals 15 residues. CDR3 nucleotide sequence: TGTGCCAGCAGCCACATGACAACAGGGTTCACTGAAGCTTTCTTT. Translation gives CASSHMTTGFTEAFF.

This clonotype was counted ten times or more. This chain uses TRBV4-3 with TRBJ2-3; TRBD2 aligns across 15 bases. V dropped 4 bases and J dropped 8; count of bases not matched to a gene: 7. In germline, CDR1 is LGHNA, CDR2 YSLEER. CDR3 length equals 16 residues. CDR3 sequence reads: CASSLGTSGRMGTQYF. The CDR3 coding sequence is TGCGCCAGCAGCCTTGGGACTAGCGGGAGGATGGGTACGCAGTATTTT.